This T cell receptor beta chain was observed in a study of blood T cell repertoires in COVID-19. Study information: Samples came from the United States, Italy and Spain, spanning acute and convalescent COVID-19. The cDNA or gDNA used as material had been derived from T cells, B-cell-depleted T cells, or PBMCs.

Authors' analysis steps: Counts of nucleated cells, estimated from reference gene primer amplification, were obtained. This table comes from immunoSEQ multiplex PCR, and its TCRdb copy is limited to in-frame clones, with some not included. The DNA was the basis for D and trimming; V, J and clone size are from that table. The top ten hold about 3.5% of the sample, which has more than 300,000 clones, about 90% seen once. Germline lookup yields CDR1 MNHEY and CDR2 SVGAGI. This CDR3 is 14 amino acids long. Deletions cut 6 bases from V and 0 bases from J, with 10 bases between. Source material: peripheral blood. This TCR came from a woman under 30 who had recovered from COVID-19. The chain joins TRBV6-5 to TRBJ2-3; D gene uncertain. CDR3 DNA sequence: TGTGCCAGCAGACGTACCCGGAGCACAGATACGCAGTATTTT. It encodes CASRRTRSTDTQYF.